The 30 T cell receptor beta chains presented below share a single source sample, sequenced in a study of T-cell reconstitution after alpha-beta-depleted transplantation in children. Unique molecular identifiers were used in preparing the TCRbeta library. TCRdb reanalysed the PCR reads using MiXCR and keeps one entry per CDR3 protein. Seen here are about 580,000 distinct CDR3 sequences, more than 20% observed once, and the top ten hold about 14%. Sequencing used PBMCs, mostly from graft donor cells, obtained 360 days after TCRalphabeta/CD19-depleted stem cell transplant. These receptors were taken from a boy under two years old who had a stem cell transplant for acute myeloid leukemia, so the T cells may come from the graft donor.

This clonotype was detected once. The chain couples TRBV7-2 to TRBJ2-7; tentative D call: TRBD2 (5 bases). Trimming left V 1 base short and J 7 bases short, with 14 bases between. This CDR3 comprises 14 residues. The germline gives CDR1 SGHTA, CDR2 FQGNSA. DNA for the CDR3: TGTGCCAGCAGCTTAGGGACTTACGGGAAAGAGCAGTACTTC. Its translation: CASSLGTYGKEQYF.

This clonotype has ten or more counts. The CDR3 spells CSAVDREKAFF. The DNA of the CDR3 is TGCAGTGCCGTTGACAGGGAAAAAGCTTTCTTT. This chain joins TRBV20-1 and TRBJ1-1; 7 bases are shared with TRBD1. CDR1 DFQATT and CDR2 SNEGSKA come from the germline V gene (reference sequence). The CDR3 sequence is 11 residues long. With 6 bases clipped from V and 9 bases from J, the junction kept 7 bases outside the gene matches.

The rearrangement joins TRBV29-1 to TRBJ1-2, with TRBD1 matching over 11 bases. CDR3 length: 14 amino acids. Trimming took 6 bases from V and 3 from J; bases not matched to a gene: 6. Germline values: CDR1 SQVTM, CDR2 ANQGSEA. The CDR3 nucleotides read TGCAGCGTCGCCCCGGGACAGGGGGACTATGGCTACACCTTC. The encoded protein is CSVAPGQGDYGYTF.

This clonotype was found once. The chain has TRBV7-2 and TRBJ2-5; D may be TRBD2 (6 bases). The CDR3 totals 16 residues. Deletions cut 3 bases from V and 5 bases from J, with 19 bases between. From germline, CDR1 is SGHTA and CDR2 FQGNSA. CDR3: CASSFDSGLPVETQYF. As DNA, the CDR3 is TGTGCCAGCAGCTTCGATTCGGGACTTCCGGTGGAGACCCAGTACTTC.

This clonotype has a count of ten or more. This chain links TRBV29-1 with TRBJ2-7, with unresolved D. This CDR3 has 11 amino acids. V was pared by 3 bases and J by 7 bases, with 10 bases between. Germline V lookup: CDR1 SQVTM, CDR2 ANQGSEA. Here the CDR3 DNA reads TGCAGCGTTGAGCTCAACAGAGAGCAGTACTTC. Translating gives CSVELNREQYF.

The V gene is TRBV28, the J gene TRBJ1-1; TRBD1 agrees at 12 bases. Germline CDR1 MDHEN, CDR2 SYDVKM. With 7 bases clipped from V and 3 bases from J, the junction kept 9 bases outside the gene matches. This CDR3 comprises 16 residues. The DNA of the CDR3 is TGTGCCAGCAATCCTTGGGGACAGGGGGCTGACACTGAAGCTTTCTTT. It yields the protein CASNPWGQGADTEAFF.

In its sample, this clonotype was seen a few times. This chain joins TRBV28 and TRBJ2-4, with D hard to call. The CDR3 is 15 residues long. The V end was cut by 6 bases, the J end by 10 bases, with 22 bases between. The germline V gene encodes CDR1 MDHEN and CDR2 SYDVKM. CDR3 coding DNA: TGTGCCAGCAGCGGAGCAGACCCACCAAAATTTATTCAGTACTTC. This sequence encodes CASSGADPPKFIQYF.

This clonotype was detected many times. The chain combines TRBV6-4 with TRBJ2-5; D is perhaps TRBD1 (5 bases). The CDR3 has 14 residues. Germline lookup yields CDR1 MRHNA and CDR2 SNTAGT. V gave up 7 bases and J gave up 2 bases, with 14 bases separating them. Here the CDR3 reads CASTPLGAQETQYF. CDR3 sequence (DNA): TGTGCCAGCACCCCCTTAGGGGCTCAAGAGACCCAGTACTTC.

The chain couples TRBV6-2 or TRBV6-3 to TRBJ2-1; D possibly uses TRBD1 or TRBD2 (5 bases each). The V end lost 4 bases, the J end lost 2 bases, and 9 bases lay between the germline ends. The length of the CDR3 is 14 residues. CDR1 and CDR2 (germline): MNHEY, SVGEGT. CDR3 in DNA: TGTGCCAGCAGTTGGGGACGGGCCTACAATGAGCAGTTCTTC. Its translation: CASSWGRAYNEQFF.

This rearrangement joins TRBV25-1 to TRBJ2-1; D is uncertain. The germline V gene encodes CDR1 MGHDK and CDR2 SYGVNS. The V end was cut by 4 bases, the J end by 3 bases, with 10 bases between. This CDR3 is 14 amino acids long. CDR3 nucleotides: TGTGCCAGCAGTGTTGCCCTCTTCTACAATGAGCAGTTCTTC. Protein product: CASSVALFYNEQFF.

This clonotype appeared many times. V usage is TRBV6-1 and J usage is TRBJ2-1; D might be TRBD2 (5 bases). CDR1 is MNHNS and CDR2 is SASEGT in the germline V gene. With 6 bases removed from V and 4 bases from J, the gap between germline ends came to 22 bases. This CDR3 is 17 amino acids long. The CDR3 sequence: CASSPRPPGERYNEQFF. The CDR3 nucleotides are TGTGCCAGCAGCCCGAGGCCGCCCGGGGAAAGGTACAATGAGCAGTTCTTC.

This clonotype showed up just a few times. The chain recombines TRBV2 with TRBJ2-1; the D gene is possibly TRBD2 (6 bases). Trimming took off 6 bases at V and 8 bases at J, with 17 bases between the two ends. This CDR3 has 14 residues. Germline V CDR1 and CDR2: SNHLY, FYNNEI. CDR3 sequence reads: CASRITLASDEQFF. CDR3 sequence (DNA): TGTGCCAGCAGGATTACACTAGCATCGGATGAGCAGTTCTTC.

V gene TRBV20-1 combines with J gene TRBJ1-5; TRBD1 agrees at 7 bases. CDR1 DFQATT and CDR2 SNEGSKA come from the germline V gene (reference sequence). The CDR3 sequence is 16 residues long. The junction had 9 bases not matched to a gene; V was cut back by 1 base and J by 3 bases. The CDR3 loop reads CSARAEQGIYNQPQHF. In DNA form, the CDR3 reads TGCAGTGCTAGAGCTGAACAGGGGATTTACAATCAGCCCCAGCATTTT.

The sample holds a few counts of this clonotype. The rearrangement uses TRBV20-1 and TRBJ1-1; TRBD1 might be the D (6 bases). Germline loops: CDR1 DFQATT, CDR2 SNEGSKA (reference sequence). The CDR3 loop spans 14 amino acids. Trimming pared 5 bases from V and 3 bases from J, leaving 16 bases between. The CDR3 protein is CSAYRRGGDTEAFF. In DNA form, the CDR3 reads TGCAGTGCTTACAGGAGGGGGGGGGACACTGAAGCTTTCTTT.

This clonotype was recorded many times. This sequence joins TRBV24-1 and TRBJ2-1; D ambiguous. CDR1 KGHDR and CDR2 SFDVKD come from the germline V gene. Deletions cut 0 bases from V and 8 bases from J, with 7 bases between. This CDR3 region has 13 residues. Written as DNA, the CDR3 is TGTGCCACCAGTGATTTGGACAACCATGAGCAGTTCTTC. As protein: CATSDLDNHEQFF.

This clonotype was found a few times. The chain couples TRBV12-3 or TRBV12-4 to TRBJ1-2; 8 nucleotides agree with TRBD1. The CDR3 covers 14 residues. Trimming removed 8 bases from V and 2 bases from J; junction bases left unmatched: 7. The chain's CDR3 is CASYGTGMNYGYTF. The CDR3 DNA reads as TGTGCCAGCTACGGGACAGGAATGAACTATGGCTACACCTTC.

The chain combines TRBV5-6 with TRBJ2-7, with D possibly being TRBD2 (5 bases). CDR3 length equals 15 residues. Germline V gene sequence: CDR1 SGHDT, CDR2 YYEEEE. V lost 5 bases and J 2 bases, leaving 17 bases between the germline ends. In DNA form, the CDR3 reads TGTGCCAGCAGTCTCCCCCGGGAAGGGCCCTACGAGCAGTACTTC. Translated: CASSLPREGPYEQYF.

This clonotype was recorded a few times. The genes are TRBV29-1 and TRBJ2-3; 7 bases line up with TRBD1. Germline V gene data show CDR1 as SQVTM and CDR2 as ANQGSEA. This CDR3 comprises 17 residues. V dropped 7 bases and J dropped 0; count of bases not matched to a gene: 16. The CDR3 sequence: CSATWDSYSASTDTQYF. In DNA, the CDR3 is TGCAGCGCAACGTGGGACAGTTACTCCGCTAGCACAGATACGCAGTATTTT.

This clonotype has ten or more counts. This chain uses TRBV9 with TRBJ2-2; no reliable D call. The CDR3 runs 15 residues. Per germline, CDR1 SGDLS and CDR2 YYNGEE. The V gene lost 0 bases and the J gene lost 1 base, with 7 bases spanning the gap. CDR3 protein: CASSVGWGNTGELFF. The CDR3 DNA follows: TGTGCCAGCAGCGTAGGGTGGGGGAACACCGGGGAGCTGTTTTTT.

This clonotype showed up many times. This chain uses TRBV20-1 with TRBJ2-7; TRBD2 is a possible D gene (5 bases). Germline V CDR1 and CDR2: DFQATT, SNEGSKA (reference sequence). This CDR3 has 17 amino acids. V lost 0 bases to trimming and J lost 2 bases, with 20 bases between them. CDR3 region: CSARDRGTAVTAYEQYF. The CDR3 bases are TGCAGTGCTAGAGATCGGGGAACGGCAGTGACCGCCTACGAGCAGTACTTC.

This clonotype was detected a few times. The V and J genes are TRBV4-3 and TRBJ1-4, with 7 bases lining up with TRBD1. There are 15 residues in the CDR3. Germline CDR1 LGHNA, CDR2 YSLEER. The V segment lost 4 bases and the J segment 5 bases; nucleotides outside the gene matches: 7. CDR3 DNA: TGCGCCAGCAGCCTCTCGACAGGGAGAAATGAAAAACTGTTTTTT. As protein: CASSLSTGRNEKLFF.

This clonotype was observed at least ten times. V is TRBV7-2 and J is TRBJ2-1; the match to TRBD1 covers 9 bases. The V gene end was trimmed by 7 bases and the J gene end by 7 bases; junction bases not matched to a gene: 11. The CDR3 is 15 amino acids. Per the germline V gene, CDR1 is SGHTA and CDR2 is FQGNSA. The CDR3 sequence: CASNNRTGAANEQFF. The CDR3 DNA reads TGTGCCAGCAACAACCGGACAGGGGCGGCGAATGAGCAGTTCTTC.

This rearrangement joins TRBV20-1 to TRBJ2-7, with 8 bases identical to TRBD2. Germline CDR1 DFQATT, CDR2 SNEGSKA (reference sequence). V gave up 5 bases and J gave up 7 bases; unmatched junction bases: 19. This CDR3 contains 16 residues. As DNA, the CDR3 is TGCAGTGCTTCCCGAGGAGCGGGGGCACGTAAGGGAGAGCAGTACGTC. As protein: CSASRGAGARKGEQYV.

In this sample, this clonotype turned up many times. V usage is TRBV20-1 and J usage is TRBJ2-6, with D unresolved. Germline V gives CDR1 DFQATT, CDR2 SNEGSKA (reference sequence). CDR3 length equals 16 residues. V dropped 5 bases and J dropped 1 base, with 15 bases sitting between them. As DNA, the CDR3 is TGCAGTGCTGCCAACCCCAAGGAATCTGGGGCCAACGTCCTGACTTTC. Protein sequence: CSAANPKESGANVLTF.

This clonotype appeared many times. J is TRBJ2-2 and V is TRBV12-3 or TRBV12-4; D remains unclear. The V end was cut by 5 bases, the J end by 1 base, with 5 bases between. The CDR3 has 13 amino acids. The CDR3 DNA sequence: TGTGCCAGCAGTCTAGAGAACACCGGGGAGCTGTTTTTT. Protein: CASSLENTGELFF.

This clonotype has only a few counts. CDR3 sequence reads: CASSQGRGEDTQYF. The CDR3, as DNA: TGCGCCAGCAGCCAAGGGCGGGGGGAAGATACGCAGTATTTT. The rearrangement links TRBV4-3 to TRBJ2-3; 8 bases line up with TRBD2. After removal of 1 base from V and 5 bases from J, the junction contained 2 bases not matched to a gene. Looked up from germline, CDR1 is LGHNA and CDR2 is YSLEER. CDR3 length: 14 residues.

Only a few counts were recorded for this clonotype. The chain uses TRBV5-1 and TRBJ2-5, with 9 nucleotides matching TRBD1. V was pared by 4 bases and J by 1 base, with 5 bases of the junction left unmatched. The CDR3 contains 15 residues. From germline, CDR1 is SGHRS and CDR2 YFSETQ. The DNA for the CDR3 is TGCGCCAGCAGCCCGGGGACAGGGCGCCAAGAGACCCAGTACTTC. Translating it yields CASSPGTGRQETQYF.

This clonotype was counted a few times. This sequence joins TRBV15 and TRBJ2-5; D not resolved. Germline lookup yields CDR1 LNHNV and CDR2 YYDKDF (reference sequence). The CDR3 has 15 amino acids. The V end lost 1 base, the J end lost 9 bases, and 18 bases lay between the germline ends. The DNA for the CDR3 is TGTGCCACCAGCAGAGCCTGGACGAAGGCGACGGCCCAGTACTTC. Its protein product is CATSRAWTKATAQYF.

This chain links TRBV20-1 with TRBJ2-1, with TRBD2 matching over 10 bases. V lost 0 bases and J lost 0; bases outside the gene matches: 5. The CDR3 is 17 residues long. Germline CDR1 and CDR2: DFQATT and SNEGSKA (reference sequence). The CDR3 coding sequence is TGCAGTGCTAGAGATCCTAGCGGGGGTAGCTCCTACAATGAGCAGTTCTTC. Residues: CSARDPSGGSSYNEQFF.

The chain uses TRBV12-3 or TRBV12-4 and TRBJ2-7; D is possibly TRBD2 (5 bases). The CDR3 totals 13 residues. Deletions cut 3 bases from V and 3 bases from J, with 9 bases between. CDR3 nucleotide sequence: TGTGCCAGCAGTTTTTTGAGGGACTACGAGCAGTACTTC. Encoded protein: CASSFLRDYEQYF.